This T cell receptor (beta chain) was observed in a study of blood T cell repertoires in COVID-19. Turning to the study itself: Acute and convalescent COVID-19 specimens originated in the United States, Italy and Spain. Sample material is recorded as cDNA or gDNA derived from T cells, B-cell-depleted T cells, or PBMCs.

Per the authors' pipeline: Estimated nucleated cell counts came from reference gene primer amplification. The method was immunoSEQ multiplex PCR; TCRdb's version includes in-frame clones alone and lacks a portion of them. V and J calls and clone size are given by that table; D and trimming were obtained from the DNA. This table has roughly 180,000 clones, about 91% appearing once. Sequencing was done on a sample of peripheral blood. The source is a woman in her twenties or thirties with acute or convalescent COVID-19.

CDR3 loop: CASSQDSRDRGLFF. In DNA, the CDR3 is TGCGCCAGCAGCCAAGATAGCCGGGACAGGGGGCTGTTCTTT. The rearrangement uses TRBV4-1 and TRBJ1-1; 12 nucleotides match TRBD1. Germline CDR1 reads MGHRA; CDR2 reads YSYEKL. The CDR3 covers 14 residues. The V gene end was trimmed by 0 bases and the J gene end by 14 bases; junction bases not matched to a gene: 7.